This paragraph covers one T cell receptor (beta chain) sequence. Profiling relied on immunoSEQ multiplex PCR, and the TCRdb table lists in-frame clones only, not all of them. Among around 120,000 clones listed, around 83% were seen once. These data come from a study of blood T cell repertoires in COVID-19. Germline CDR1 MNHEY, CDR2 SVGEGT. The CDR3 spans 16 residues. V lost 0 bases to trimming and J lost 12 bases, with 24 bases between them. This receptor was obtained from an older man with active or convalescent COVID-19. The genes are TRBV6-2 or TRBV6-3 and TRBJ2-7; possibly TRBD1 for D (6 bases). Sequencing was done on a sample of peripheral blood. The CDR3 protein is CASSYSSPGHHQRPYF. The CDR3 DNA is TGTGCCAGCAGTTACTCCTCCCCGGGACACCATCAACGGCCGTACTTC.